This TCR beta chain was captured in a study of breast tumors, draining lymph nodes, adjacent tissues. The CDR3 totals 17 residues. Germline V gene sequence: CDR1 MDHEN, CDR2 SYDVKM. Losses at the gene ends were 4 bases for V and 0 bases for J; bases not matched to a gene: 9. The lymph nodes were axillary draining lymph nodes from breast cancer patients. TCRdb reanalysed the multiplex PCR reads using MiXCR and keeps one entry per CDR3 protein. The sample comprises 250,000 or so distinct CDR3 sequences, 30% to 35% of which are singletons, and more than 0.95% rests with the top ten. The sequence came from a female donor with breast cancer. Some clones in this sample may be carry-over from other donors' samples. This chain joins TRBV28 and TRBJ2-1; 7 bases map to TRBD1. The sample taken for sequencing was axillary lymph node tissue. CDR3 in amino acids: CASSSRATGSSYNEQFF. As DNA, the CDR3 is TGTGCCAGCAGTTCCCGCGCGACAGGGAGCTCCTACAATGAGCAGTTCTTC. The full variable domain, in which reference TRBV28 and TRBJ2-1 provide the parts outside the CDR3, is DVKVTQSSRYLVKRTGEKVFLECVQDMDHENMFWYRQDPGLGLRLIYFSYDVKMKEKGDIPEGYSVSREKKERFSLILESASTNQTSMYLCASSSRATGSSYNEQFFGPGTRLTVL.